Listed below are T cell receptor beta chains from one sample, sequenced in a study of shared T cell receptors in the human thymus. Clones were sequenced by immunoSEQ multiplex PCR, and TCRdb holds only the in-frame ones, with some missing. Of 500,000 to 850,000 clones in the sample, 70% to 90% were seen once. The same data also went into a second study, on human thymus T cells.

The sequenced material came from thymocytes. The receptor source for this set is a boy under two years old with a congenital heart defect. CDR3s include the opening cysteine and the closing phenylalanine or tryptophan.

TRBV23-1,CASSQGDRGQPQHF
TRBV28,CASSPPGQGNTGELFF
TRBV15,CATSRARRTEVSYEQYF
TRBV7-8,CASSRYRGPSYEQYF
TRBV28,CASSLYREGGTEAFF
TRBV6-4,CASSDGRPNTEAFF
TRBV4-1,CASSQEGTGVLEQYF
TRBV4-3,CASSQRLGEGAYEQYF
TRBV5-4,CASSRDRGEAGVSYEQYF
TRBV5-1,CASSHKTGAPYEQYF
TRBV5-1,CASSICPSGELFF
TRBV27,CASSHPGTGNTGELFF
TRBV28,CASKSNTQGTEETQYF
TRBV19,CASSPGDRGAEQYF
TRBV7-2,CASSGKGTGRSGANVLTF
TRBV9,CASSPSGDSPYEQYF
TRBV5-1,CASRLRGFNSFTDTQYF
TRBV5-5,CASSSGQAFPYEQYF
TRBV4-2,CASSYDRVGSPLHF
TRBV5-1,CASSSTGTNSPLHF
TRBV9,CASSPRTQGNSYNEQFF
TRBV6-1,CASSPIGLAGEQYF
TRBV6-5,CASSYLRGGRNTQYF
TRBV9,CASSVVAAQAYNEQFF
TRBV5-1,CASSPGQGLYEQYF
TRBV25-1,CASSDTDRGPSHEQYF
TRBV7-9,CASSLGRDRASGANVLTF
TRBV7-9,CASSLWPYNEQFF
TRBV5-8,CASSLSWGGGFYGYTF
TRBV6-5,CATQRGATDTQYF
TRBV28,CASSSRCGGQMGNTEAFF
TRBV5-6,CASSTEQGLGLKNTIYF
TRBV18,CASSPRHSSRDTRSNSNQPQHF
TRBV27,CASSLRGHNEQFF
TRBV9,CASSVGAGGGEQYF
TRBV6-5,CASSYNPGGSTDTQYF
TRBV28,CASSLGGPHEQYF
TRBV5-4,CASSFLPYRETQYF
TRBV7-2,CASSLAPDYRPYEQYF
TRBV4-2,CATKELGREENYGYTF
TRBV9,CASSDPTENTEAFF
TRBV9,CASSDYPRTDTGELFF
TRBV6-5,CASSSRTGLIYGYTF
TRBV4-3,CASSQDRSRASLSIYEQYF
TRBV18,CASSPGTGGGQPQHF
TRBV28,CATLAGRRADTQYF
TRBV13,CASSPLSKGMGHGELFF
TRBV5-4,CASSRRHTSGNTIYF
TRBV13,CASSPRTAVNEQFF
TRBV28,CASSKDTNEKLFF
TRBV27,CASSLKVAGQFSYEQYF